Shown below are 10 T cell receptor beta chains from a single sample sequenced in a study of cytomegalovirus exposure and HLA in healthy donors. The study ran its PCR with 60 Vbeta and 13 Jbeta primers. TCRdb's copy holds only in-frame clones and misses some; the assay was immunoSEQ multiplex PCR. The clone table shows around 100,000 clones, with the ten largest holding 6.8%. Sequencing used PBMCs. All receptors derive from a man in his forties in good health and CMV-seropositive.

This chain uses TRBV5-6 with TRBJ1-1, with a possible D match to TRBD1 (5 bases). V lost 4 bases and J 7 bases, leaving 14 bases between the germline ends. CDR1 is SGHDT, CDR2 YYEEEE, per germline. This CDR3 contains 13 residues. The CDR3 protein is CASSGRGRFEAFF. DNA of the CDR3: TGTGCCAGCAGCGGTAGGGGCCGCTTTGAAGCTTTCTTT.

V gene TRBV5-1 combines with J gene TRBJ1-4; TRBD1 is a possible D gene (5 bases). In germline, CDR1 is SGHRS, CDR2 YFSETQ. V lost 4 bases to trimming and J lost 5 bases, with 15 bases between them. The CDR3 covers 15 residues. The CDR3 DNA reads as TGCGCCAGCAGCGCCCGCGACAGCCTAAATGAAAAACTGTTTTTT. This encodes CASSARDSLNEKLFF.

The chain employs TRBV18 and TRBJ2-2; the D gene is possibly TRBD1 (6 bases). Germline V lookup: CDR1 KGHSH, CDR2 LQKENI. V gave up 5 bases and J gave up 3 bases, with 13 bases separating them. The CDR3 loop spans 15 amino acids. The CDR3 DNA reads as TGTGCCAGCTCAATCAGGGGATTCGACACCGGGGAGCTGTTTTTT. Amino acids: CASSIRGFDTGELFF.

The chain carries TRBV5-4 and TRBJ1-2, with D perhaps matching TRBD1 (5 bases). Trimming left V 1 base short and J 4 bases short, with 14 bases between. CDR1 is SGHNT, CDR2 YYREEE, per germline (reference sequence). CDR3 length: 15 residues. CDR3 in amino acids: CASSLSGGGFYGYTF. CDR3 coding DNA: TGTGCCAGCAGCTTGTCGGGGGGGGGATTCTATGGCTACACCTTC.

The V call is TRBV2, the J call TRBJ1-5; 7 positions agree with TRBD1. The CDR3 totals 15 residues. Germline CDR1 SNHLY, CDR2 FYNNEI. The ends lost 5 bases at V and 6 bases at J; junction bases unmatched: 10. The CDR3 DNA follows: TGTGCCAGCAGTCCTATACAGGGGCCGGGTCAGCCCCAGCATTTT. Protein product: CASSPIQGPGQPQHF.

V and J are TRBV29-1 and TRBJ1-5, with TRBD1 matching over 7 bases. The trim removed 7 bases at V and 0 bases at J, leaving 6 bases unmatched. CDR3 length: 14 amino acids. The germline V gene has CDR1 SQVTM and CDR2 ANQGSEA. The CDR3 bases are TGCAGCGCCGCGACAGGGAATAGCAATCAGCCCCAGCATTTT. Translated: CSAATGNSNQPQHF.

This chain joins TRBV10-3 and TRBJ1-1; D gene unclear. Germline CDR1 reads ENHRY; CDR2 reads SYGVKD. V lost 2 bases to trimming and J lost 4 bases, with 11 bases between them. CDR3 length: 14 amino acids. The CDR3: CAISEAGSVTEAFF. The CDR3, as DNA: TGTGCCATCAGTGAGGCAGGTTCGGTCACTGAAGCTTTCTTT.

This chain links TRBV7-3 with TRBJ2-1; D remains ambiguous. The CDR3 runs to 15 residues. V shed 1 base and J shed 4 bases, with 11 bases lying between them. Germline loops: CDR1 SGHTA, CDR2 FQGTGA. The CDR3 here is CASSLISEQYNEQFF. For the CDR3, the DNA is TGTGCCAGCAGCTTAATATCCGAACAATACAATGAGCAGTTCTTC.

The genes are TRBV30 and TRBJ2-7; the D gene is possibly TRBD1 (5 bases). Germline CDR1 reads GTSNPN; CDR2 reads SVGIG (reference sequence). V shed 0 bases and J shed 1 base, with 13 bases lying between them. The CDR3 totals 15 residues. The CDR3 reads CAWSVMGQASYEQYF. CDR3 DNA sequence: TGTGCCTGGAGTGTAATGGGGCAAGCTTCCTACGAGCAGTACTTC.

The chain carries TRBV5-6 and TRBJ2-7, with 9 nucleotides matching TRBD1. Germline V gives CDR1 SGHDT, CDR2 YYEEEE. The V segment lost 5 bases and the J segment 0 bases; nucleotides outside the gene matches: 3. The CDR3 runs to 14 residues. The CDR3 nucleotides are TGTGCCAGCAGTGGGACAGGGAGCTCCTACGAGCAGTACTTC. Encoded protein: CASSGTGSSYEQYF.